Following are 5 T cell receptor beta chains from one sample sequenced in a study of CD8+ T cells in alopecia areata. Extracted RNA was reverse transcribed, and the resulting cDNA served as sequencing template. Sequencing used immunoSEQ multiplex PCR; TCRdb keeps in-frame clones, though not all of them. The data show roughly 150,000 clones, around 57% seen once. Material: CD4+ T cells sorted from blood. These receptors all stem from a human donor in good health.

In DNA form, the CDR3 reads TGTGCCAGCAGTTACGGGACGAGCTCCTACAATGAGCAGTTCTTC. It specifies CASSYGTSSYNEQFF. The rearrangement uses TRBV6-5 and TRBJ2-1; D possibly uses TRBD1 or TRBD2 (5 bases each). Trimming cost V 2 bases and J 0 bases, with 8 bases left between them. Germline CDR1 MNHEY, CDR2 SVGAGI. The CDR3 consists of 15 residues.

This chain joins TRBV4-1 and TRBJ2-5; 9 positions match TRBD1. Germline CDR1 reads MGHRA; CDR2 reads YSYEKL. This CDR3 is built from 17 residues. Trimming at V came to 3 bases and at J to 1 base, leaving 9 bases not matched to a gene. CDR3 DNA sequence: TGCGCCAGCAGCCAGATGGCCGGGACAGGGACCCAAGAGACCCAGTACTTC. This translates into CASSQMAGTGTQETQYF.

CDR3 coding DNA: TGTGCCAGCTCACCCGACAGGTATCGAGGCTACACCTTC. Its translation: CASSPDRYRGYTF. The chain has TRBV18 and TRBJ1-2; D may be TRBD1 (6 bases). CDR1 and CDR2 from the germline V gene are KGHSH and LQKENI. The CDR3 is made up of 13 amino acids. Trimming pared 3 bases from V and 8 bases from J, leaving 13 bases between.

This chain joins TRBV2 and TRBJ2-1; a possible D gene is TRBD1 (6 bases). The germline CDR1 and CDR2 sequences are SNHLY and FYNNEI. CDR3 length: 14 residues. Trimming took off 3 bases at V and 6 bases at J, with 12 bases between the two ends. CDR3 in DNA: TGTGCCAGCAGTGATATAACAGGGTTCAATGAGCAGTTCTTC. Translated, it gives CASSDITGFNEQFF.

The chain links TRBV4-1 to TRBJ1-4; the match to TRBD1 covers 8 bases. Germline V gives CDR1 MGHRA, CDR2 YSYEKL. After removal of 3 bases from V and 7 bases from J, the junction contained 7 bases not matched to a gene. This CDR3 region has 15 residues. For the CDR3, the DNA is TGCGCCAGCAGCCAGGGACAGGATAGTTCTGAAAAACTGTTTTTT. Amino acids: CASSQGQDSSEKLFF.